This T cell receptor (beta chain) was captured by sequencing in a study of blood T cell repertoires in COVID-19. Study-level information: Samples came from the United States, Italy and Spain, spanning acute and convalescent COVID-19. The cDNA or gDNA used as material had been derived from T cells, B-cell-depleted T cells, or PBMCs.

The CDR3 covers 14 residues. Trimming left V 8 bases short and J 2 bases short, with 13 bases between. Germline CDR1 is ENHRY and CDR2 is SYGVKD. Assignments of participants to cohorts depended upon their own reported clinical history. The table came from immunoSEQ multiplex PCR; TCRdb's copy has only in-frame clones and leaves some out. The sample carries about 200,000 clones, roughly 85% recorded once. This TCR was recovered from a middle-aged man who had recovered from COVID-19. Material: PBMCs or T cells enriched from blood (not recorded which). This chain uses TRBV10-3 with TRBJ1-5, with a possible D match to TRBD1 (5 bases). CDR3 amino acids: CAISQDLGNQPQHF. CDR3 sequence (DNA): TGTGCCATCTCACAGGATTTGGGCAATCAGCCCCAGCATTTT.